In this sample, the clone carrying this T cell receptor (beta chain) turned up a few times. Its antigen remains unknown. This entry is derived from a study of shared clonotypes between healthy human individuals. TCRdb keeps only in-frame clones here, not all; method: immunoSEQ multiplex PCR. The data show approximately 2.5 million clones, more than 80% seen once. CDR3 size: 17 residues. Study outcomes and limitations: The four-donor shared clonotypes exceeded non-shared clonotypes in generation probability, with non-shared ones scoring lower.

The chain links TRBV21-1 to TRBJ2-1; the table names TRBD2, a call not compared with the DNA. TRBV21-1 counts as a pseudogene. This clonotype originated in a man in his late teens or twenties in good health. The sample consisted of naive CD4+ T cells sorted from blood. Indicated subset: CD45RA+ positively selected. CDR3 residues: CASSKGRQGGPYNEQFF. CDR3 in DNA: TGTGCCAGCAGCAAAGGCCGTCAGGGAGGGCCCTACAATGAGCAGTTCTTC.